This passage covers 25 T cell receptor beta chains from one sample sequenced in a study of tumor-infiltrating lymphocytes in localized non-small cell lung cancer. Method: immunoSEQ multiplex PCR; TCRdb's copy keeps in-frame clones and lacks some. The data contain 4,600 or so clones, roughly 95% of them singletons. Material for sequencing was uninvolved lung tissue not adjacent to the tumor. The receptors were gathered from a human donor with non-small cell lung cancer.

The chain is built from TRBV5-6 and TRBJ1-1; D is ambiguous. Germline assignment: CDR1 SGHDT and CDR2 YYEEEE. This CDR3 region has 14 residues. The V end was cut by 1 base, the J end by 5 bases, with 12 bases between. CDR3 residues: CASSLFLGSTEAFF. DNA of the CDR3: TGTGCCAGCAGCTTGTTTTTGGGGAGTACTGAAGCTTTCTTT.

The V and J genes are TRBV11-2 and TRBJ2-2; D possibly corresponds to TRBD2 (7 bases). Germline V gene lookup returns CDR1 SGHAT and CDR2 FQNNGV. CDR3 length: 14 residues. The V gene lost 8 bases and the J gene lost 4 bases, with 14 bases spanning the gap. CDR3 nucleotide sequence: TGTGCCAGCCGCCGGGGGGCCGCCACCGGGGAGCTGTTTTTT. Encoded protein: CASRRGAATGELFF.

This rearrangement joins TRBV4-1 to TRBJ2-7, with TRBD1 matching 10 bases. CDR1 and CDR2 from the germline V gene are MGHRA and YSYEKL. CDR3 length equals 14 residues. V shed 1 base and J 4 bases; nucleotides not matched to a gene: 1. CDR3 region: CASSQGDRGYEQYF. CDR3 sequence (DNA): TGCGCCAGCAGCCAAGGGGACAGGGGTTACGAGCAGTACTTC.

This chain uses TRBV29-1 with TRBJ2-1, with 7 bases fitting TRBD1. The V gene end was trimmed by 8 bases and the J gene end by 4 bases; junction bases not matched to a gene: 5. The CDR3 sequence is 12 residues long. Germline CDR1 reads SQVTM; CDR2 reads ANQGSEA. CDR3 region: CSSGQTYNEQFF. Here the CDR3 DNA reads TGCAGCTCGGGACAGACTTACAATGAGCAGTTCTTC.

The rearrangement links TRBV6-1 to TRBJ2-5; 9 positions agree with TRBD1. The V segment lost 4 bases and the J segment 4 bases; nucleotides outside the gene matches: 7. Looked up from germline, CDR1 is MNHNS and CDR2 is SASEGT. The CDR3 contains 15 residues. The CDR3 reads CASSGPDRGGETQYF. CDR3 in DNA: TGTGCCAGCAGTGGCCCTGACAGGGGGGGAGAGACCCAGTACTTC.

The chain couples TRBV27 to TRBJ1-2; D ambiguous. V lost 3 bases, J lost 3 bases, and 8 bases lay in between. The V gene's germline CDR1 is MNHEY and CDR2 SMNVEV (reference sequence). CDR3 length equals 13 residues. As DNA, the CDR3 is TGTGCCAGCAGTTTGTCAGCTTACTATGGCTACACCTTC. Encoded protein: CASSLSAYYGYTF.

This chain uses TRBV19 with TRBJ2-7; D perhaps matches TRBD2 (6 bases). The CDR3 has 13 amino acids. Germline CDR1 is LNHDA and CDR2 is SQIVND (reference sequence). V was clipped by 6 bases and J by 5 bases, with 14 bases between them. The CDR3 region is CASRDGLLDEQYF. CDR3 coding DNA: TGTGCCAGTAGGGACGGACTACTGGACGAGCAGTACTTC.

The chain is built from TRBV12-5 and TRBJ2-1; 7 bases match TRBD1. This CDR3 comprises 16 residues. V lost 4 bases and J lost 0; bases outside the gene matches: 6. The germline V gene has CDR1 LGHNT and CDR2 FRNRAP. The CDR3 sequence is CASGSDRQFSYNEQFF. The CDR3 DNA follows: TGTGCTAGTGGTTCGGACAGGCAATTCTCCTACAATGAGCAGTTCTTC.

CDR3 region: CASSLTGFFGYTF. As DNA, the CDR3 is TGTGCCAGCAGCCTGACTGGGTTTTTTGGCTACACCTTC. J is TRBJ1-2 and V is TRBV5-8; D is unclear. Trimming took 4 bases from V and 7 from J, leaving 14 bases between them. CDR3 length: 13 amino acids. In germline, CDR1 is SGHTS, CDR2 YDEGEE. Full variable domain (outside the CDR3, taken from reference TRBV5-8 and TRBJ1-2): EAGVTQSPTHLIKTRGQQATLRCSPISGHTSVYWYQQALGLGLQFLLWYDEGEERNRGNFPPRFSGRQFPNYSSELNVNALELEDSALYLCASSLTGFFGYTFGSGTRLTVV.

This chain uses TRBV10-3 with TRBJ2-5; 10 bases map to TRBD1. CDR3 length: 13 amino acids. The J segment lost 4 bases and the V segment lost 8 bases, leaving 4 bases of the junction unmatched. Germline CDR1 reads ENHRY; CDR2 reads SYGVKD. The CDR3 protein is CAIPTGGGETQYF. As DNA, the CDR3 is TGTGCCATCCCGACAGGGGGCGGAGAGACCCAGTACTTC.

CDR3 coding DNA: TGTGCCAGCAGCCCCCCGACAGAAAATTCACCCCTCCACTTT. Protein sequence: CASSPPTENSPLHF. The V call is TRBV12-1, the J call TRBJ1-6; the table gives TRBD1 as D, unverified against the DNA. TRBV12-1 is shown as a pseudogene. CDR3 size: 14 residues.

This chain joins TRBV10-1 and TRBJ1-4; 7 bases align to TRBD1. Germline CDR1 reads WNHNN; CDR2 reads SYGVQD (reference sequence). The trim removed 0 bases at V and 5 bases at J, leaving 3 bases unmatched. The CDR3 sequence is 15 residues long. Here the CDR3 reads CASSESTGQNEKLFF. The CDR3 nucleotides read TGCGCCAGCAGTGAGTCGACGGGACAGAATGAAAAACTGTTTTTT.

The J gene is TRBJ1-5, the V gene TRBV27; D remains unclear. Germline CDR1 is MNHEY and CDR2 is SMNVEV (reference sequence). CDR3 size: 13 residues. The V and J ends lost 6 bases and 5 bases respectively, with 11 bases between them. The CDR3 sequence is CASRSNWDQPQHF. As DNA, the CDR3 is TGTGCCAGCAGATCAAACTGGGATCAGCCCCAGCATTTT.

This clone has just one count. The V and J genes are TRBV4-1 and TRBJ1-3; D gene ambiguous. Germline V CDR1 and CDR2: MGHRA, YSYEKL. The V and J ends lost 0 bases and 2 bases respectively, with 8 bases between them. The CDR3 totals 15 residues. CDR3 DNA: TGCGCCAGCAGCCAAGATCGGTGGCCTGGAAACACCATATATTTT. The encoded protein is CASSQDRWPGNTIYF.

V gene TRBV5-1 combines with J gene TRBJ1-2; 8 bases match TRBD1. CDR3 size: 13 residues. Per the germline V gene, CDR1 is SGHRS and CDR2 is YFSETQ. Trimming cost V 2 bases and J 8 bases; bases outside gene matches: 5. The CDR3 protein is CASSLDRGDGYTF. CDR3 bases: TGCGCCAGCAGCTTAGACAGGGGAGACGGCTACACCTTC. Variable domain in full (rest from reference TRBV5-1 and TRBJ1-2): KAGVTQTPRYLIKTRGQQVTLSCSPISGHRSVSWYQQTPGQGLQFLFEYFSETQRNKGNFPGRFSGRQFSNSRSEMNVSTLELGDSALYLCASSLDRGDGYTFGSGTRLTVV.

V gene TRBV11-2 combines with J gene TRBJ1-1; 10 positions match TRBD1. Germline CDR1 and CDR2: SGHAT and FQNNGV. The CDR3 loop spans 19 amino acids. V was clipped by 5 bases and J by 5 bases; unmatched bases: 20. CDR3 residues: CASSASHGGSRTGGTEAFF. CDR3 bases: TGTGCCAGCAGCGCCTCCCACGGTGGGTCAAGGACAGGGGGTACTGAAGCTTTCTTT.

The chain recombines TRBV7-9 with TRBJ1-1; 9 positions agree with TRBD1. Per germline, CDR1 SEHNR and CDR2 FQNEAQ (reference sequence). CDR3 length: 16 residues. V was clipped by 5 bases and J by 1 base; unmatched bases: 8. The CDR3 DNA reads TGTGCCAGCAGCCCTCTCCCGGGACAGGGGAACACTGAAGCTTTCTTT. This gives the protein CASSPLPGQGNTEAFF.

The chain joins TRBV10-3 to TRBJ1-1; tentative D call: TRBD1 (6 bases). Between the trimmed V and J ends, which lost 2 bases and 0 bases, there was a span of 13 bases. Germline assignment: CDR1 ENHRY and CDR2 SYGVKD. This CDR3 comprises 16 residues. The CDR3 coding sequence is TGTGCCATCAGTGAGGATGTGGGGGGCCTGAACACTGAAGCTTTCTTT. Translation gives CAISEDVGGLNTEAFF.

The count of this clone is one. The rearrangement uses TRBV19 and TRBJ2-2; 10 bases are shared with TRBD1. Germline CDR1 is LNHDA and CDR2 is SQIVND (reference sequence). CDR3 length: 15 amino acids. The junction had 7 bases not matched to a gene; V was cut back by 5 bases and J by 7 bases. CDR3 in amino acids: CASSPQTGGRGELFF. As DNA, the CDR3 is TGTGCCAGTAGTCCCCAGACAGGGGGCCGCGGGGAGCTGTTTTTT.

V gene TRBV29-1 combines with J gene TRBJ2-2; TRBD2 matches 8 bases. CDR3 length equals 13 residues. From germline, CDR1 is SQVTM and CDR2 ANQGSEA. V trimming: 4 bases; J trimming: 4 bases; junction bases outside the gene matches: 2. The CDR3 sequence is CSVAGTSTGELFF. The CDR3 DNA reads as TGCAGCGTTGCCGGGACTAGCACCGGGGAGCTGTTTTTT.

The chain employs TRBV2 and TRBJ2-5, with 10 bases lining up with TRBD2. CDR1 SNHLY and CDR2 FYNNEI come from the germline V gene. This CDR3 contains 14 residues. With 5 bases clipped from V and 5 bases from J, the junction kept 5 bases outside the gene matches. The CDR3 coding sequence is TGTGCCAGCAGTAAACCTAGCGGGGGTGAGACCCAGTACTTC. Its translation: CASSKPSGGETQYF. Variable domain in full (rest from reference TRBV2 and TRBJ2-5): EPEVTQTPSHQVTQMGQEVILRCVPISNHLYFYWYRQILGQKVEFLVSFYNNEISEKSEIFDDQFSVERPDGSNFTLKIRSTKLEDSAMYFCASSKPSGGETQYFGPGTRLLVL.

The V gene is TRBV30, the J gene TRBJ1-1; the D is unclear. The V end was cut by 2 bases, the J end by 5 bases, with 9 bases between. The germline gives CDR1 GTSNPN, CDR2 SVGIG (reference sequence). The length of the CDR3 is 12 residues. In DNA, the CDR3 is TGTGCCTGGAGTCTCACGGGAACTGAAGCTTTCTTT. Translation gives CAWSLTGTEAFF.

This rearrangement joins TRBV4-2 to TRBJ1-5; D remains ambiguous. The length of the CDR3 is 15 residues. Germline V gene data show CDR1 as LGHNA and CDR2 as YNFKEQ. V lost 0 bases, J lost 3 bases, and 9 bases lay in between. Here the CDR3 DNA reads TGTGCCAGCAGCCAAGATCTAGCCTCCAATCAGCCCCAGCATTTT. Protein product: CASSQDLASNQPQHF.

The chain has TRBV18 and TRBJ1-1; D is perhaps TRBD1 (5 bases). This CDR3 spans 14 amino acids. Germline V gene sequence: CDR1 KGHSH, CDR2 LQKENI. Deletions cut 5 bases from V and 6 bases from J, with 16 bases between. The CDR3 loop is CASSRDSVLAEAFF. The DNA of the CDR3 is TGTGCCAGCTCAAGGGACTCTGTGTTGGCTGAAGCTTTCTTT.

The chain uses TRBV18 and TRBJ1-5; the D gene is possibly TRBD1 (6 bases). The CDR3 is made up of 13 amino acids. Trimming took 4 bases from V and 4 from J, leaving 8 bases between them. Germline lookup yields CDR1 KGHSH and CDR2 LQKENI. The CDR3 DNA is TGTGCCAGCTCACTAACAGGGAATCAGCCCCAGCATTTT. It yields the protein CASSLTGNQPQHF.